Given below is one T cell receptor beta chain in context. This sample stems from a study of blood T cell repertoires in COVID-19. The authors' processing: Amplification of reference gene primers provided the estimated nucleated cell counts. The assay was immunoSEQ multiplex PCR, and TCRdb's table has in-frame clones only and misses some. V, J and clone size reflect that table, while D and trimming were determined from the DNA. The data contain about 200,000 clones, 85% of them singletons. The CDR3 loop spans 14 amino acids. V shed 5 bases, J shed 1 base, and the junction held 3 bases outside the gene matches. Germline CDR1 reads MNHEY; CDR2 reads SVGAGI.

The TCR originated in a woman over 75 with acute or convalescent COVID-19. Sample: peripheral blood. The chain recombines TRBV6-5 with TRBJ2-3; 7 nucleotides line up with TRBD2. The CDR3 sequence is CASSQGGGTDTQYF. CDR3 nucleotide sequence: TGTGCCAGCAGTCAGGGAGGGGGCACAGATACGCAGTATTTT.